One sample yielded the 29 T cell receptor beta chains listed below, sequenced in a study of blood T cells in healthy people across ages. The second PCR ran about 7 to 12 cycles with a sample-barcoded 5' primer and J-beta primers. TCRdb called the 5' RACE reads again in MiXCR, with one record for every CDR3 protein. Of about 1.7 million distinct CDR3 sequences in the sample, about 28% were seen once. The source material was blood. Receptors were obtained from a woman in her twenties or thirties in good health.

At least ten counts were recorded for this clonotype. CDR3 amino acids: CASSEVPTGVNYGYTF. The CDR3 region has the DNA TGCGCCAGCAGTGAGGTCCCGACAGGAGTAAACTATGGCTACACCTTC. This chain joins TRBV10-2 and TRBJ1-2; tentatively, D is TRBD1 (6 bases). This CDR3 is built from 16 residues. The ends were cut back, 2 bases at V and 2 bases at J, with 15 bases in the middle. Germline CDR1 WSHSY, CDR2 SAAADI.

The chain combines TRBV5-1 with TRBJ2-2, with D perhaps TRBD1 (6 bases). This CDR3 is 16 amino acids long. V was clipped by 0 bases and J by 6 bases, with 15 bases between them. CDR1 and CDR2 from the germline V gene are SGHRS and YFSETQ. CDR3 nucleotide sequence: TGCGCCAGCAGCTTGGATGGCAGGGGTTGGTCCGGGGAGCTGTTTTTT. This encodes CASSLDGRGWSGELFF.

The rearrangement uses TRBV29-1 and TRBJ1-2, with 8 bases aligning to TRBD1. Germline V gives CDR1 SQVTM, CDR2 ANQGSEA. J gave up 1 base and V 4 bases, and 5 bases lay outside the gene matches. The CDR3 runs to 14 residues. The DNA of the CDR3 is TGCAGCGTTGCGGGGACAGGACATAACTATGGCTACACCTTC. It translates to CSVAGTGHNYGYTF. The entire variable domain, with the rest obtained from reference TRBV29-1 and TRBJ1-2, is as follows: SAVISQKPSRDICQRGTSLTIQCQVDSQVTMMFWYRQQPGQSLTLIATANQGSEATYESGFVIDKFPISRPNLTFSTLTVSNMSPEDSSIYLCSVAGTGHNYGYTFGSGTRLTVV.

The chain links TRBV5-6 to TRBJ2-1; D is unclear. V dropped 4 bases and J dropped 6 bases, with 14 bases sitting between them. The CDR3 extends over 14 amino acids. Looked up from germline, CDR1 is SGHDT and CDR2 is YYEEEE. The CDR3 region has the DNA TGTGCCAGCAGCGCGGATAGCCGGTCCAATGAGCAGTTCTTC. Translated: CASSADSRSNEQFF.

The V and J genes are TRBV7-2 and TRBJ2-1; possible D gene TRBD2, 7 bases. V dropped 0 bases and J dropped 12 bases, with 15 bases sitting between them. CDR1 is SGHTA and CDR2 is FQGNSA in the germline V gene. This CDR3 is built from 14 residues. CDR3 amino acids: CASSLARGPDTQFF. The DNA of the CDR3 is TGTGCCAGCAGCTTAGCGCGGGGGCCAGATACGCAGTTCTTC.

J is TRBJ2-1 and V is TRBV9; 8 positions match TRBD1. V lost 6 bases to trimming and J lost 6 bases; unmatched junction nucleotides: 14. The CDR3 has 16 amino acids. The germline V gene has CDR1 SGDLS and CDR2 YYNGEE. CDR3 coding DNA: TGTGCCAGCACTCGAGGGGCCAGGGGGCTATCCAATGAGCAGTTCTTC. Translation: CASTRGARGLSNEQFF.

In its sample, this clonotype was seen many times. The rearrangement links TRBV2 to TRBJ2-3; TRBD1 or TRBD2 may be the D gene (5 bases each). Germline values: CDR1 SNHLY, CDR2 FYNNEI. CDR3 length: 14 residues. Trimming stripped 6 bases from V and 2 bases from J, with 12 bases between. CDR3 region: CASSLGENTDTQYF. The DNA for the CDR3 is TGTGCCAGCAGCTTAGGGGAGAACACAGATACGCAGTATTTT.

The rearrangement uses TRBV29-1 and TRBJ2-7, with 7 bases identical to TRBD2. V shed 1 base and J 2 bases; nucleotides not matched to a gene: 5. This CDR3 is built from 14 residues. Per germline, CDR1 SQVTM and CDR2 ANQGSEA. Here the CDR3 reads CSVEGSGTPYEQYF. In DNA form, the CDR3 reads TGCAGCGTTGAAGGGAGCGGGACCCCCTACGAGCAGTACTTC.

The CDR3 reads CASSLERGSGYTF. In nucleotides, the CDR3 is TGTGCCAGCAGCTTAGAAAGGGGGTCTGGCTACACCTTC. The chain is built from TRBV7-2 and TRBJ1-2, with D possibly TRBD1 on 6 matching bases. The CDR3 is 13 residues long. V was shortened by 1 base and J by 7 bases, with 10 bases between the two germline ends. Germline CDR1 is SGHTA and CDR2 is FQGNSA.

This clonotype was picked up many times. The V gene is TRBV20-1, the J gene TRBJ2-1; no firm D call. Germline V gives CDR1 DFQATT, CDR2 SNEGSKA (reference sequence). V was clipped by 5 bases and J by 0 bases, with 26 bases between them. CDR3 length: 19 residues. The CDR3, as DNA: TGCAGTGCTCGTCCGCTCGCCGGGCGCAAATCCCACTCCTACAATGAGCAGTTCTTC. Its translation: CSARPLAGRKSHSYNEQFF.

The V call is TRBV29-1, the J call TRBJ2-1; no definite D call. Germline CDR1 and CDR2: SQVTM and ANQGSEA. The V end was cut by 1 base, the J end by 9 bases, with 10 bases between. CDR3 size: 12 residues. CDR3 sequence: CSVEVSAVEQFF. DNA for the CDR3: TGCAGCGTTGAAGTCTCGGCCGTTGAGCAGTTCTTC.

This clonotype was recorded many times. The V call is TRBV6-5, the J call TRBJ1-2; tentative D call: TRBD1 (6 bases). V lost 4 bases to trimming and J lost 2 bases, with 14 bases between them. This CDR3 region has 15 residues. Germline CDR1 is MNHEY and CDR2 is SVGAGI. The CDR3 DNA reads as TGTGCCAGCAGTTCTCCCTTAGGGGGGAACTATGGCTACACCTTC. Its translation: CASSSPLGGNYGYTF.

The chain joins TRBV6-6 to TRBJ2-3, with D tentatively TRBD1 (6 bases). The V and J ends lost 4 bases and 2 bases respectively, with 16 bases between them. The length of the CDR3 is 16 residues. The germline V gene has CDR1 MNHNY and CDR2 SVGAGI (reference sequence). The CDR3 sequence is CASSSGTRGYTDTQYF. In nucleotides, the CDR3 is TGTGCCAGCAGTTCCGGGACAAGGGGGTACACAGATACGCAGTATTTT.

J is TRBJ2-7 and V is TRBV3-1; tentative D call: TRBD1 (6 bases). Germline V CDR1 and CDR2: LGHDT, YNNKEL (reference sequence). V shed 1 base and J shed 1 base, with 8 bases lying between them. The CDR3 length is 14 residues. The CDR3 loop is CASSQGGRSYEQYF. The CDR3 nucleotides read TGTGCCAGCAGCCAAGGGGGGCGGTCCTACGAGCAGTACTTC.

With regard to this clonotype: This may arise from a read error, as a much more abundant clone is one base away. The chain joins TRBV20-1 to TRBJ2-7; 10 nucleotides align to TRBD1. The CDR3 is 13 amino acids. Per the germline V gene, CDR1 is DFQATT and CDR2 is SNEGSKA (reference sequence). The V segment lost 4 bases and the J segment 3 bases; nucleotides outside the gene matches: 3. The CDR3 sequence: CSAMWDRGYEQYF. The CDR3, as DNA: TGCAGTGCTATGTGGGACAGGGGCTACGAGCAGTACTTC.

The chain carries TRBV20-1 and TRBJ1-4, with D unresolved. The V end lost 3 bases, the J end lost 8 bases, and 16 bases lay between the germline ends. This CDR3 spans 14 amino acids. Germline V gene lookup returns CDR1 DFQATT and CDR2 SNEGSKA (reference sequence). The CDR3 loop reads CSASISVRGEKLFF. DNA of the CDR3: TGCAGTGCTAGTATATCCGTGAGAGGGGAAAAACTGTTTTTT.

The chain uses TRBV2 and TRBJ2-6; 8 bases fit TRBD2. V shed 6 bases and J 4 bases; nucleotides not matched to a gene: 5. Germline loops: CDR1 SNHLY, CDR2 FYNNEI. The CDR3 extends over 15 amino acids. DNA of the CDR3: TGTGCCAGCAGGAGCGGGGGCGTAGGGGCCAACGTCCTGACTTTC. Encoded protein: CASRSGGVGANVLTF.

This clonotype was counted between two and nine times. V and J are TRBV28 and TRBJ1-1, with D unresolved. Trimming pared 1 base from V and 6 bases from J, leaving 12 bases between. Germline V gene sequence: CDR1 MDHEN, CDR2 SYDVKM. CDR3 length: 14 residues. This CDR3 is CASSLLGGYAEAFF. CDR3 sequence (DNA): TGTGCCAGCAGTTTATTGGGCGGTTACGCTGAAGCTTTCTTT.

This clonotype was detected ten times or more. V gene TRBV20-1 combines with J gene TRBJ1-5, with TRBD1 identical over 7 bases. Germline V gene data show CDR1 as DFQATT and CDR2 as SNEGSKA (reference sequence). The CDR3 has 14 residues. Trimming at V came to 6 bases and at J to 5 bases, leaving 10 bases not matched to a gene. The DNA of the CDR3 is TGCAGTGCCCCGACAGGGATAGGTGATCAGCCCCAGCATTTT. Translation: CSAPTGIGDQPQHF.

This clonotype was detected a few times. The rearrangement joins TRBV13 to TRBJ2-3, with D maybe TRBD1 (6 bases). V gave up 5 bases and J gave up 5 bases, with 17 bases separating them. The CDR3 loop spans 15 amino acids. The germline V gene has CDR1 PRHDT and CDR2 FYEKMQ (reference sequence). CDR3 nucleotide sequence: TGTGCCAGCAGCCCAGGTGGGGGCCAAGGAGATACGCAGTATTTT. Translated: CASSPGGGQGDTQYF.

Here the CDR3 DNA reads TGTGCCAGCAGCCCTTCAGGGTACGAGACCCAGTACTTC. Amino acid sequence: CASSPSGYETQYF. V is TRBV13 and J is TRBJ2-5; TRBD1 is a possible D gene (5 bases). Trimming took off 5 bases at V and 5 bases at J, with 12 bases between the two ends. Germline V gene data show CDR1 as PRHDT and CDR2 as FYEKMQ (reference sequence). The CDR3 has 13 residues. Looking up the rest from reference TRBV13 and TRBJ2-5 gives the full variable domain: AAGVIQSPRHLIKEKRETATLKCYPIPRHDTVYWYQQGPGQDPQFLISFYEKMQSDKGSIPDRFSAQQFSDYHSELNMSSLELGDSALYFCASSPSGYETQYFGPGTRLLVL.

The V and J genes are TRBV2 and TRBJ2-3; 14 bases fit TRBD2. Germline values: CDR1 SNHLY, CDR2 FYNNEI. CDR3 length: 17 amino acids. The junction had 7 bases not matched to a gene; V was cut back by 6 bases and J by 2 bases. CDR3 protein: CASSGTSGGLTTDTQYF. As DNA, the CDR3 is TGTGCCAGCAGCGGGACTAGCGGGGGCCTTACCACAGATACGCAGTATTTT.

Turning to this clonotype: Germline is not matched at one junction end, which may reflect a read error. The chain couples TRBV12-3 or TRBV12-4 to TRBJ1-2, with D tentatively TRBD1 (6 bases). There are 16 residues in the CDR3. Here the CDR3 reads CASSFRQGRANYGCTF. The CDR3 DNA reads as TGTGCCAGCAGTTTTCGCCAGGGGAGAGCTAACTATGGCTGCACCTTC.

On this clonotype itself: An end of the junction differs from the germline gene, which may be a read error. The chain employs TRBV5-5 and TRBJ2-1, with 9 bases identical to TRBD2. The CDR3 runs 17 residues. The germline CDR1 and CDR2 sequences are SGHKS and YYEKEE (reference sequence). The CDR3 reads CTSSSRALAGNYNEQFF. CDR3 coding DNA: TGTACCAGCAGCTCGCGAGCCCTAGCGGGGAACTACAATGAGCAGTTCTTC. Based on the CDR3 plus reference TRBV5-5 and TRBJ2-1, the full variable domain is DAGVTQSPTHLIKTRGQQVTLRCSPISGHKSVSWYQQVLGQGPQFIFQYYEKEERGRGNFPDRFSARQFPNYSSELNVNALLLGDSALYLCTSSSRALAGNYNEQFFGPGTRLTVL.

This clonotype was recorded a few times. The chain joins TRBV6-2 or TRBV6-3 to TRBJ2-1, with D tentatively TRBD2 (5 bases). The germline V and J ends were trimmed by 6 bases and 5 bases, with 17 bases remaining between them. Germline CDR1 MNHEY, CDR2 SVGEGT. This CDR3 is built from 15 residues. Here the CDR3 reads CASRPSGGRHNEQFF. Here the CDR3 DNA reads TGTGCCAGCAGACCCTCGGGCGGGCGGCACAATGAGCAGTTCTTC.

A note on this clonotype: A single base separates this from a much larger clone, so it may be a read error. The CDR3 loop is CASSSGEVETQFF. CDR3 coding DNA: TGTGCCAGCAGCTCCGGGGAAGTGGAGACCCAGTTCTTC. The chain employs TRBV11-2 and TRBJ2-1, with TRBD2 as a possible D gene (5 bases). The V end was cut by 4 bases, the J end by 13 bases, with 17 bases between. The germline V gene has CDR1 SGHAT and CDR2 FQNNGV. The CDR3 is made up of 13 amino acids.

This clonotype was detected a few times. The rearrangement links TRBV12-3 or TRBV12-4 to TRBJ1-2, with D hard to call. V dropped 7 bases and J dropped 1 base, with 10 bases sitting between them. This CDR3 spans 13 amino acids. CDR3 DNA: TGTGCCAGCAATCAAGGGATTAACTATGGCTACACCTTC. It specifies CASNQGINYGYTF.

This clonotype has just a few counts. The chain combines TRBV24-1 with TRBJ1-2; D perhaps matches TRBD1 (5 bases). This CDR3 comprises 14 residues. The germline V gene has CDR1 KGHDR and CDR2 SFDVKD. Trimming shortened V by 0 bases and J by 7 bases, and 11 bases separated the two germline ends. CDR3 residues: CATSDLRGPPGYTF. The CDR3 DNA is TGTGCCACCAGTGATTTGCGGGGACCGCCTGGCTACACCTTC.

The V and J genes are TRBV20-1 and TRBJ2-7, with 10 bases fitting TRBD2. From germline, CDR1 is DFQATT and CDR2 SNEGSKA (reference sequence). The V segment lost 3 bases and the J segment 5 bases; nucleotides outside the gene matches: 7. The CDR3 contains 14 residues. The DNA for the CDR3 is TGCAGTGCTAGGACAGCGGGAGGGCCACACGAGCAGTACTTC. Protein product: CSARTAGGPHEQYF.